This T cell receptor beta chain was captured by sequencing in a study of blood T cell repertoires in COVID-19. V dropped 6 bases and J dropped 2; count of bases not matched to a gene: 4. Germline V gene lookup returns CDR1 SEHNR and CDR2 FQNEAQ (reference sequence). This CDR3 is built from 15 residues. Measured with immunoSEQ multiplex PCR; TCRdb has only the in-frame clones, and not every one. The data show around 220,000 clones, 65% to 85% seen once. The V and J genes are TRBV7-9 and TRBJ2-6; 7 bases align to TRBD1. Sequenced material: peripheral blood. The receptor's source is a woman older than 75 with acute or convalescent COVID-19. The CDR3 is CASSLQGTGANVLTF. The CDR3 region has the DNA TGTGCCAGCAGTCTACAGGGGACTGGGGCCAACGTCCTGACTTTC.